The 22 T cell receptor beta chains given below trace back to one sample, sequenced in a study of type 1 regulatory T cells (dated by TCRdb to the early 2020s). These receptors have no identified antigens. Instrument on record: Illumina MiSeq. Using fastp at Q25 and MiXCR, TCRdb reprocessed the public reads and kept productive beta chains. Every distinct CDR3 protein forms one entry, paired with its most common genes and DNA. The sample table shows over 55,000 distinct CDR3 sequences, and roughly 60% are seen once. The ten top clones hold less than 8.5% of the sample. Sequenced input: cultured T cells, either the whole culture or a sorted T cell fraction (not recorded which). The cell subset or site label on this specimen signifies: Tr1-enriched cell product generated in vitro against host alloantigens. The receptors were sampled from a human donor in good health.

In its sample, this clonotype was seen a few times. V gene TRBV12-3 or TRBV12-4 combines with J gene TRBJ1-2, with D unresolved. This CDR3 comprises 13 residues. V was cut by 6 bases and J by 4 bases, with 12 bases left in between. The chain's CDR3 is CASSASGGYGYTF. In nucleotides, the CDR3 is TGTGCCAGCAGCGCGAGTGGTGGCTATGGCTACACCTTC.

The CDR3 loop is CATWTREFSGANVLTF. The DNA for the CDR3 is TGTGCCACCTGGACACGGGAGTTCTCTGGGGCCAACGTCCTGACTTTC. This chain joins TRBV6-2 or TRBV6-3 and TRBJ2-6; D perhaps matches TRBD2 (6 bases). V shed 10 bases and J shed 0 bases, with 16 bases lying between them. Germline values: CDR1 MNHEY, CDR2 SVGEGT. The CDR3 covers 16 residues.

The rearrangement joins TRBV19 to TRBJ2-7, with D unresolved. Germline CDR1 and CDR2: LNHDA and SQIVND (reference sequence). The CDR3 loop spans 13 amino acids. V lost 4 bases, J lost 2 bases, and 9 bases lay in between. CDR3 sequence reads: CASSSLFTYEQYF. Here the CDR3 DNA reads TGTGCCAGTAGTAGTCTTTTTACCTACGAGCAGTACTTC.

The chain uses TRBV28 and TRBJ1-1; weak D call: TRBD1 (6 bases). Trimming removed 3 bases from V and 5 bases from J, with 16 bases in between. There are 15 residues in the CDR3. Germline values: CDR1 MDHEN, CDR2 SYDVKM. CDR3 DNA: TGTGCCAGCAGTTTCAGAGGGAGGGGGTCGACTGAAGCTTTCTTT. It specifies CASSFRGRGSTEAFF.

This clonotype was seen only a few times. The chain uses TRBV5-1 and TRBJ2-7, with 13 bases lining up with TRBD2. The CDR3 is 15 residues long. Germline CDR1 reads SGHRS; CDR2 reads YFSETQ. V shed 4 bases, J shed 7 bases, and the junction held 8 bases outside the gene matches. CDR3 protein: CASSHGLAGVREQYF. In DNA, the CDR3 is TGCGCCAGCAGCCACGGACTAGCGGGAGTTCGGGAGCAGTACTTC.

This rearrangement joins TRBV18 to TRBJ2-1; TRBD1 agrees at 8 bases. V shed 5 bases, J shed 9 bases, and the junction held 15 bases outside the gene matches. The CDR3 is made up of 16 amino acids. Per germline, CDR1 KGHSH and CDR2 LQKENI. CDR3 sequence: CASSIRDRRSSSEQFF. Written as DNA, the CDR3 is TGTGCCAGCTCAATACGGGACAGGCGTTCGAGTAGTGAGCAGTTCTTC.

Only a few counts were recorded for this clonotype. This chain links TRBV5-1 with TRBJ2-1; TRBD1 matches 8 bases. CDR1 and CDR2 (germline): SGHRS, YFSETQ. V lost 3 bases, J lost 2 bases, and 4 bases stayed unmatched. The CDR3 totals 15 residues. CDR3 DNA sequence: TGCGCCAGCAGCTCACAGGGGGTGGCCTACAATGAGCAGTTCTTC. Translation: CASSSQGVAYNEQFF.

The V and J genes are TRBV6-6 and TRBJ2-2; unclear D gene. Germline CDR1 reads MNHNY; CDR2 reads SVGAGI (reference sequence). CDR3 size: 15 residues. V lost 4 bases and J 7 bases, leaving 16 bases between the germline ends. CDR3 DNA sequence: TGTGCCAGCAGTTTCCCGGGTCTAGAGAACGGGGAGCTGTTTTTT. Its translation is CASSFPGLENGELFF.

The rearrangement joins TRBV3-1 to TRBJ1-1, with a tentative D call TRBD1 (5 bases). Germline-derived CDR1 and CDR2 are LGHDT and YNNKEL (reference sequence). Trimming stripped 5 bases from V and 4 bases from J, with 14 bases between. This CDR3 contains 14 residues. CDR3 nucleotide sequence: TGTGCCAGCAGCGAACAGGTAGAGGCCACTGAAGCTTTCTTT. This gives the protein CASSEQVEATEAFF.

Remarks on this clonotype: One base away lies a much larger clone, so this may be a sequencing read error. This chain connects TRBV5-1 to TRBJ2-1, with D tentatively TRBD2 (6 bases). This CDR3 is 15 amino acids long. CDR1 and CDR2 (germline): SGHRS, YFSETQ. The CDR3 is CASRLEGSRYNEQFF. The DNA for the CDR3 is TGCGCCAGCAGATTGGAGGGGAGTCGATACAATGAGCAGTTCTTC.

The chain has TRBV6-1 and TRBJ1-5, with D unclear. V was cut by 3 bases and J by 5 bases, with 11 bases left in between. This CDR3 is 14 amino acids long. Germline CDR1 reads MNHNS; CDR2 reads SASEGT. The chain's CDR3 is CASSDWSPDQPQHF. The CDR3 region has the DNA TGTGCCAGCAGTGATTGGAGTCCCGATCAGCCCCAGCATTTT.

This clonotype was counted many times. The chain links TRBV3-1 to TRBJ2-5, with D perhaps matching TRBD1 or TRBD2 (5 bases each). Looked up from germline, CDR1 is LGHDT and CDR2 is YNNKEL (reference sequence). V was pared by 3 bases and J by 4 bases, with 18 bases between. The CDR3 consists of 16 residues. CDR3 protein: CASSQGPAGRRETQYF. The CDR3 region has the DNA TGTGCCAGCAGCCAGGGACCCGCAGGCAGACGAGAGACCCAGTACTTC.

V is TRBV4-3 and J is TRBJ2-1; D gene uncertain. V was clipped by 0 bases and J by 13 bases, with 13 bases between them. The CDR3 is 13 residues long. The germline V gene has CDR1 LGHNA and CDR2 YSLEER. The CDR3 coding sequence is TGCGCCAGCAGCCAAGATCGACCCAACAGTCAGTTCTTC. Translation gives CASSQDRPNSQFF.

The rearrangement joins TRBV20-1 to TRBJ1-1, with D unresolved. The CDR3 covers 16 residues. Between the trimmed V and J ends, which lost 3 bases and 3 bases, there was a span of 20 bases. Germline lookup yields CDR1 DFQATT and CDR2 SNEGSKA (reference sequence). Here the CDR3 reads CSARRSGSGRHTEAFF. The CDR3 region has the DNA TGCAGTGCTAGGAGGTCTGGGTCGGGTAGACACACTGAAGCTTTCTTT.

The chain carries TRBV27 and TRBJ2-1; 8 bases are a match to TRBD1. Looked up from germline, CDR1 is MNHEY and CDR2 is SMNVEV (reference sequence). The CDR3 has 14 residues. V shed 4 bases and J 7 bases; nucleotides not matched to a gene: 6. This CDR3 is CASSSHRGANEQFF. DNA for the CDR3: TGTGCCAGCAGTTCCCACAGGGGGGCGAATGAGCAGTTCTTC.

The chain joins TRBV6-2 or TRBV6-3 to TRBJ2-1, with D perhaps assigned TRBD1 or TRBD2 (5 bases each). The V gene's germline CDR1 is MNHEY and CDR2 SVGEGT. The CDR3 contains 12 residues. Trimming removed 5 bases from V and 10 bases from J, with 12 bases in between. Written as DNA, the CDR3 is TGTGCCAGCAGTATTCCCGGGACCGAGCAGTTCTTC. Its translation is CASSIPGTEQFF.

The chain employs TRBV5-4 and TRBJ2-5, with 8 bases lining up with TRBD1. After removal of 2 bases from V and 3 bases from J, the junction contained 3 bases not matched to a gene. Germline CDR1 reads SGHNT; CDR2 reads YYREEE (reference sequence). CDR3 length equals 14 residues. CDR3 loop: CASSFGTGEETQYF. In DNA, the CDR3 is TGTGCCAGCAGCTTCGGGACAGGAGAAGAGACCCAGTACTTC.

The chain carries TRBV20-1 and TRBJ1-2, with 9 bases matching TRBD1. Per germline, CDR1 DFQATT and CDR2 SNEGSKA (reference sequence). The J segment lost 2 bases and the V segment lost 3 bases, leaving 7 bases of the junction unmatched. The CDR3 totals 15 residues. The CDR3 sequence is CSARYTGGTNYGYTF. The CDR3 DNA reads as TGCAGTGCTAGGTATACAGGGGGCACCAACTATGGCTACACCTTC.

J is TRBJ2-5 and V is TRBV28; 10 bases are a match to TRBD1. CDR3 length: 15 residues. Germline V CDR1 and CDR2: MDHEN, SYDVKM. J lost 5 bases, V lost 6 bases, and 9 bases had no gene match. CDR3 protein: CASSTRDRGDETQYF. The DNA of the CDR3 is TGTGCCAGCAGCACCCGGGACAGGGGAGACGAGACCCAGTACTTC.

The chain has TRBV18 and TRBJ2-7, with D possibly matching TRBD1 (5 bases). The CDR3 totals 15 residues. Germline V lookup: CDR1 KGHSH, CDR2 LQKENI. V gave up 0 bases and J gave up 1 base, with 10 bases separating them. CDR3 loop: CASSPPSQGSYEQYF. In nucleotides, the CDR3 is TGTGCCAGCTCACCACCATCGCAGGGATCCTACGAGCAGTACTTC.

The rearrangement joins TRBV19 to TRBJ1-5, with 9 positions matching TRBD1. The trim removed 4 bases at V and 0 bases at J, leaving 1 base unmatched. CDR1 is LNHDA, CDR2 SQIVND, per germline (reference sequence). This CDR3 region has 15 residues. CDR3 DNA: TGTGCCAGTAGTAGGGACAGGGCTAGCAATCAGCCCCAGCATTTT. Its translation: CASSRDRASNQPQHF. The whole variable domain, remainder taken from reference TRBV19 and TRBJ1-5, is DGGITQSPKYLFRKEGQNVTLSCEQNLNHDAMYWYRQDPGQGLRLIYYSQIVNDFQKGDIAEGYSVSREKKESFPLTVTSAQKNPTAFYLCASSRDRASNQPQHFGDGTRLSIL.

In its sample, this clonotype was seen a few times. The rearrangement uses TRBV6-2 or TRBV6-3 and TRBJ1-5; D is uncertain. This CDR3 has 14 amino acids. Germline CDR1 and CDR2: MNHEY and SVGEGT. With 5 bases removed from V and 4 bases from J, the gap between germline ends came to 12 bases. The chain's CDR3 is CASSPRRNNQPQHF. The CDR3 region has the DNA TGTGCCAGCAGTCCAAGACGGAATAATCAGCCCCAGCATTTT.